The clone carrying this T cell receptor beta chain was counted ten times or more. These data originate in a study of Graves' ophthalmopathy and Graves' hyperthyroidism. For repertoire sequencing, the TCR beta CDR3 regions were amplified from RNA transcripts. The first-round RT-PCR employed HTBI primers together with the Qiagen OneStep RT-PCR kit. A multiplex PCR was then performed as the second round. TCRdb processed the multiplex PCR reads anew with MiXCR; each CDR3 protein has one entry. The sample lists roughly 400,000 distinct CDR3 sequences; approximately 20% were seen once. The sequencing sample was made of peripheral blood. This clonotype was obtained from a woman under 30 with Graves' ophthalmopathy.

Here the CDR3 reads CSARLGTYSNQPQHF. The DNA for the CDR3 is TGCAGTGCTAGACTCGGGACTTATAGCAATCAGCCCCAGCATTTT. The V call is TRBV20-1, the J call TRBJ1-5; TRBD1 is a possible D gene (5 bases). Trimming stripped 2 bases from V and 0 bases from J, with 11 bases between. The CDR3 is 15 residues long. Per germline, CDR1 DFQATT and CDR2 SNEGSKA (reference sequence).